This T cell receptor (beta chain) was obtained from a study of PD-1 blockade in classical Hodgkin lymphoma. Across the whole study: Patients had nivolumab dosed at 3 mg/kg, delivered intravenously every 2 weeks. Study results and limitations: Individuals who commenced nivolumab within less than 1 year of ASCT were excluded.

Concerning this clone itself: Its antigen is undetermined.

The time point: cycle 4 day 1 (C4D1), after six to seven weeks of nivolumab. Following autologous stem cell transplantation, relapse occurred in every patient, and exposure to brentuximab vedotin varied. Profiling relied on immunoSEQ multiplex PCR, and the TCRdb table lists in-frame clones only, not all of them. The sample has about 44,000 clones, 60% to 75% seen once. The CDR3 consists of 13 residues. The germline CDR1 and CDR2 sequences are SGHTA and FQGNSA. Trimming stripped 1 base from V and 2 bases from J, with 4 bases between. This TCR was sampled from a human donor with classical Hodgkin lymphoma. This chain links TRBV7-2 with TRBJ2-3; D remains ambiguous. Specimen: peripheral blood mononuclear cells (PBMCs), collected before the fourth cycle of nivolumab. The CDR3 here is CASSLVVTDTQYF. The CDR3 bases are TGTGCCAGCAGCTTAGTGGTCACAGATACGCAGTATTTT.